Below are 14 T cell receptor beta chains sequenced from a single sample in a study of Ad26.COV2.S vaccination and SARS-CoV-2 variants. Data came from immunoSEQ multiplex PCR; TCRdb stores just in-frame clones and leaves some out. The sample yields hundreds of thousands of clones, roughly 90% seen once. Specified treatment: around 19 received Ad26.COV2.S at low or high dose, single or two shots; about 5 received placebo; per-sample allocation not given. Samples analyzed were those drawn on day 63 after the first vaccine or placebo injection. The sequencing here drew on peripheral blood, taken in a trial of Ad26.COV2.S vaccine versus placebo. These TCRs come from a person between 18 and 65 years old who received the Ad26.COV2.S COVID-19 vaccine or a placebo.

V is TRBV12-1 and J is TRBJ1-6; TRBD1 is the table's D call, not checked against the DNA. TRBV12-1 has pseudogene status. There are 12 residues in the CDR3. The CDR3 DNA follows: TGTGCCAGCATGCAGTCCAATTCACCCCTCCACTTT. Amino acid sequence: CASMQSNSPLHF.

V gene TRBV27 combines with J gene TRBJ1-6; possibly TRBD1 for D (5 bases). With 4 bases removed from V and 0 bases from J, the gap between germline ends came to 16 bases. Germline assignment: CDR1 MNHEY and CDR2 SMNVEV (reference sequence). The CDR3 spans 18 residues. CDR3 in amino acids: CASSSSPLGGSYNSPLHF. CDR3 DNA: TGTGCCAGCAGTTCCTCCCCCCTGGGGGGCTCCTATAATTCACCCCTCCACTTT.

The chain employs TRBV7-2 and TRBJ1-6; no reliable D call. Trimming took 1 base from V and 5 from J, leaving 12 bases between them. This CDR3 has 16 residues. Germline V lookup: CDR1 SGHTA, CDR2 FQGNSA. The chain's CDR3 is CASSLGGVRNNSPLHF. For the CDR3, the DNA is TGTGCCAGCAGCTTAGGTGGGGTCCGGAATAATTCACCCCTCCACTTT. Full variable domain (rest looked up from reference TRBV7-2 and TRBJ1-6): GAGVSQSPSNKVTEKGKDVELRCDPISGHTALYWYRQSLGQGLEFLIYFQGNSAPDKSGLPSDRFSAERTGGSVSTLTIQRTQQEDSAVYLCASSLGGVRNNSPLHFGNGTRLTVT.

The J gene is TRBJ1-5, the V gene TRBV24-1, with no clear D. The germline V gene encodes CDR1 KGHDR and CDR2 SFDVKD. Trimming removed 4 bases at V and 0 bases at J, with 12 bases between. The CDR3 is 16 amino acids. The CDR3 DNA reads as TGTGCCACCAGTGACTCAGGAGCCTATAGCAATCAGCCCCAGCATTTT. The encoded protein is CATSDSGAYSNQPQHF.

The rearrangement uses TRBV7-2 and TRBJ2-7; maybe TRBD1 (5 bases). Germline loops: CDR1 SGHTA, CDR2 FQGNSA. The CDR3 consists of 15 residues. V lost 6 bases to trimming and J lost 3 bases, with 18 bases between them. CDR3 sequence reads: CASSLHATALYEQYF. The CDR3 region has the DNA TGTGCCAGCAGTCTCCACGCGACAGCCCTCTACGAGCAGTACTTC.

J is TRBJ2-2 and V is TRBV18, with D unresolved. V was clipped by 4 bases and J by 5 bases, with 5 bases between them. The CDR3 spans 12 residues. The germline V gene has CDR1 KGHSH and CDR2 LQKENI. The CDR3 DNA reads TGTGCCAGCTCACTTATGACCGGGGAGCTGTTTTTT. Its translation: CASSLMTGELFF.

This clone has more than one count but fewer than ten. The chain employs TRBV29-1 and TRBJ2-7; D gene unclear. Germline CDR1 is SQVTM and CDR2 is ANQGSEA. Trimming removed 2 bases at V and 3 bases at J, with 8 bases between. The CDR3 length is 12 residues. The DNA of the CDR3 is TGCAGCGTTGAACTACCCAACTACGAGCAGTACTTC. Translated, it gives CSVELPNYEQYF.

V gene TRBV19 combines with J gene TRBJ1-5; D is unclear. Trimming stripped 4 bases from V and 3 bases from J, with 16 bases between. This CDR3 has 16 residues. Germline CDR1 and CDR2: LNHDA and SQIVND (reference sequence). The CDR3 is CASSNDKGFFNQPQHF. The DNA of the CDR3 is TGTGCCAGTAGTAATGACAAGGGCTTTTTCAATCAGCCCCAGCATTTT.

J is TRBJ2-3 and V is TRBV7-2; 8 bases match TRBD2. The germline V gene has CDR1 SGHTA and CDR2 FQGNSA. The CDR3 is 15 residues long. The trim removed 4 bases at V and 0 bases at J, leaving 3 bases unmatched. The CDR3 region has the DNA TGTGCCAGCAGCTCACTAGCGGCGAGCACAGATACGCAGTATTTT. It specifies CASSSLAASTDTQYF.

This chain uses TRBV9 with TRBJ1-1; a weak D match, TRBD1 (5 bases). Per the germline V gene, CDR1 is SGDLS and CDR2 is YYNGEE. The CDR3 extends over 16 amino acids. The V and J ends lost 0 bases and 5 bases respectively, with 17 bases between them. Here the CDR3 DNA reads TGTGCCAGCAGCGTAGCCGGAACCCTGGGGGGAACTGAAGCTTTCTTT. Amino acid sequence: CASSVAGTLGGTEAFF.

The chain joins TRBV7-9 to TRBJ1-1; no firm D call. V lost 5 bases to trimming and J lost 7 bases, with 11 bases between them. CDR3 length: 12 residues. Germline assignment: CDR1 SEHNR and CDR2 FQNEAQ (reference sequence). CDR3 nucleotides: TGTGCCAGCAGCCCTAAGGGCAGTGAAGCTTTCTTT. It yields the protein CASSPKGSEAFF.

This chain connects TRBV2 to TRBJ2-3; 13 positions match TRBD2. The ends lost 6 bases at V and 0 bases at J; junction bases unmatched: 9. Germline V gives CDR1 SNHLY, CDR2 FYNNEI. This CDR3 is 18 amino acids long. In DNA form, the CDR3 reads TGTGCCAGCAGGACCGGGACTAGCGGGGCCCAAAGCACAGATACGCAGTATTTT. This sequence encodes CASRTGTSGAQSTDTQYF.

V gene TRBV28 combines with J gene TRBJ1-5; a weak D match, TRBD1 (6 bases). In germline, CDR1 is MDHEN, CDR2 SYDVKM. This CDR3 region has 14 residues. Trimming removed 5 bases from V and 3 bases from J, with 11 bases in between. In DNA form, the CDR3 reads TGTGCCAGCAGTCTTACAGGGTACAATCAGCCCCAGCATTTT. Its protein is CASSLTGYNQPQHF.

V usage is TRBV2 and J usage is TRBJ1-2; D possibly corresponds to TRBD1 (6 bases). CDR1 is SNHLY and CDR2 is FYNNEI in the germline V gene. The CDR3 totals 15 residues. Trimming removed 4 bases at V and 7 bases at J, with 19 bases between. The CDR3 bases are TGTGCCAGCAGTGCCGGGGACAAGGCGTGGTCTGGCTACACCTTC. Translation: CASSAGDKAWSGYTF. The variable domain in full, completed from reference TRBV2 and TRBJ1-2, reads EPEVTQTPSHQVTQMGQEVILRCVPISNHLYFYWYRQILGQKVEFLVSFYNNEISEKSEIFDDQFSVERPDGSNFTLKIRSTKLEDSAMYFCASSAGDKAWSGYTFGSGTRLTVV.